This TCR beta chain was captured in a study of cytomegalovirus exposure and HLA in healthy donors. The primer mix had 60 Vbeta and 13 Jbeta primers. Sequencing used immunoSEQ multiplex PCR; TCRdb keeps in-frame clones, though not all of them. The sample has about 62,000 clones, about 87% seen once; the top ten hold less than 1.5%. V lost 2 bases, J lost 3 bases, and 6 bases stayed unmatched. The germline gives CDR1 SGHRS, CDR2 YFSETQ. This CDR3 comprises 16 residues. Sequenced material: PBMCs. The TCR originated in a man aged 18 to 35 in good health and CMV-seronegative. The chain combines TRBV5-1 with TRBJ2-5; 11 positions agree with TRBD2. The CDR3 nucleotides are TGCGCCAGCAGCTTATATAGCGGGGGGGCGGAAGAGACCCAGTACTTC. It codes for CASSLYSGGAEETQYF. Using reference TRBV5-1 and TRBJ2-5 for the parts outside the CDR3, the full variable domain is KAGVTQTPRYLIKTRGQQVTLSCSPISGHRSVSWYQQTPGQGLQFLFEYFSETQRNKGNFPGRFSGRQFSNSRSEMNVSTLELGDSALYLCASSLYSGGAEETQYFGPGTRLLVL.